Here is one T cell receptor (beta chain) with its context. The data originate from a study of shared clonotypes between healthy human individuals. Each of the donors was a healthy adult who was HIV-negative and had not had a recent acute infection or vaccination. The trim removed 2 bases at V and 4 bases at J, leaving 0 bases unmatched. The CDR3 contains 14 residues. Germline CDR1 and CDR2: SGHTA and FQGTGA. The authors distributed each subset's genomic DNA evenly over several immunoSEQ plates. Authors' processing steps: Junction-only immunoSEQ data arrived without quality scores, meaning filtering differed. This table comes from immunoSEQ multiplex PCR, and its TCRdb copy is limited to in-frame clones, with some not included. V and J calls and clone size are as listed in that table; D and trimming were resolved from the DNA. The table records 400,000 to 600,000 clones, about 75% of them present only once.

Sequencing input: PBMCs. The genes are TRBV7-3 and TRBJ2-1, with 9 bases matching TRBD2. The receptor's source is a middle-aged woman in good health. Some clones in this sample may be carry-over from other donors' samples. The CDR3 is CASSLLAGYNEQFF. The CDR3 coding sequence is TGTGCCAGCAGCTTACTAGCGGGGTACAATGAGCAGTTCTTC.